The TCR beta chain described here comes from a study of shared clonotypes between healthy human individuals. At the level of the study: Aged between 18 and 49, the donors were two women and three men.

CDR3 length equals 12 residues. Germline V lookup: CDR1 WSHSY, CDR2 SAAADI. Trimming shortened V by 2 bases and J by 10 bases, and 11 bases separated the two germline ends. In the case of this clone: Its matching antigen is unknown.

Study results and limitations: A reduction in generation probabilities was seen for non-shared clonotypes relative to those shared by all four donors.

This table comes from immunoSEQ multiplex PCR, and its TCRdb copy is limited to in-frame clones, with some not included. The table shows millions of clones, with 85% to 95% occurring only once. Input material: naive CD4+ T cells sorted from blood. The subset was: CD45RA+ positively selected. The chain carries TRBV10-2 and TRBJ1-1; D unclear. This receptor was identified in a man aged 18 to 29 in good health. CDR3 protein: CASSEIGNRAFF. Here the CDR3 DNA reads TGCGCCAGCAGTGAGATCGGGAATAGAGCTTTCTTT.